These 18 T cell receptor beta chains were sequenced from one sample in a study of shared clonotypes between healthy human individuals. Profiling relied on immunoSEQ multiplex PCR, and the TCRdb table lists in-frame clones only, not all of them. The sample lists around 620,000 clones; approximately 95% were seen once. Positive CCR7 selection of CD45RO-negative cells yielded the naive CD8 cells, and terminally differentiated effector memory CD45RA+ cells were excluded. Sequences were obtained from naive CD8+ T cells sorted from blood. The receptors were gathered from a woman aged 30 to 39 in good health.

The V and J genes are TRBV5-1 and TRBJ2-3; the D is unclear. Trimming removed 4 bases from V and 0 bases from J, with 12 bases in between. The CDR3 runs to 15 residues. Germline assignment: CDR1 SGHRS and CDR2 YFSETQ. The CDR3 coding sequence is TGCGCCAGCAGCCCCACCAGCACTAGCACAGATACGCAGTATTTT. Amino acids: CASSPTSTSTDTQYF.

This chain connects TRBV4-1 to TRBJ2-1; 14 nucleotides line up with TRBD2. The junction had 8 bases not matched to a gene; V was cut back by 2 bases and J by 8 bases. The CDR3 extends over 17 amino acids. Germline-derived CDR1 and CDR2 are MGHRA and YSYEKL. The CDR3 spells CASSQTPGLAGVDEQFF. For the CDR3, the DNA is TGCGCCAGCAGCCAAACCCCGGGACTAGCGGGAGTAGATGAGCAGTTCTTC.

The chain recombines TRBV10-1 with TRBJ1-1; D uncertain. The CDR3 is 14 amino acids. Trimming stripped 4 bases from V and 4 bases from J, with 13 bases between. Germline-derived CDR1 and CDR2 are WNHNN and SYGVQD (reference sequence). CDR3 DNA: TGCGCCAGCAGTGGTACCGGAACGGTCACTGAAGCTTTCTTT. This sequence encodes CASSGTGTVTEAFF.

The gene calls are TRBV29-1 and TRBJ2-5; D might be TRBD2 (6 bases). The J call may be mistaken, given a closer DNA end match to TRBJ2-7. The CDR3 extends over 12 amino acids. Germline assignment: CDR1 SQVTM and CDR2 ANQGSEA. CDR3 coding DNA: TGCAGCGGCGGGACCCTTGGCTACGAGCAGTACTTC. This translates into CSGGTLGYEQYF.

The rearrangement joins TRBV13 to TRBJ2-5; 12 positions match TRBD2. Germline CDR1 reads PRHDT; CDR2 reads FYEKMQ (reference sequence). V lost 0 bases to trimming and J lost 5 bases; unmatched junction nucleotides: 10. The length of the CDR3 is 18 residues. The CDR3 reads CASSLGLAGGPSVETQYF. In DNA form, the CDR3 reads TGTGCCAGCAGCTTAGGGCTAGCGGGAGGGCCGAGTGTGGAGACCCAGTACTTC.

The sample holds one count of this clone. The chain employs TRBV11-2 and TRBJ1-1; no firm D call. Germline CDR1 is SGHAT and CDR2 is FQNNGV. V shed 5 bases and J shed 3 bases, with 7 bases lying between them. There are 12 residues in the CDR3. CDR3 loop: CASSRSYTEAFF. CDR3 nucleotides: TGTGCCAGCAGCCGATCCTACACTGAAGCTTTCTTT.

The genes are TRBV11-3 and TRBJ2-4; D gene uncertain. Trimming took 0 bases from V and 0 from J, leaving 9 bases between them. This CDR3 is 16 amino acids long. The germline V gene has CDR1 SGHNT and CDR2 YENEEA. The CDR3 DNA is TGTGCCAGCAGCTTAGAAACAAATTTAGCCAAAAACATTCAGTACTTC. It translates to CASSLETNLAKNIQYF.

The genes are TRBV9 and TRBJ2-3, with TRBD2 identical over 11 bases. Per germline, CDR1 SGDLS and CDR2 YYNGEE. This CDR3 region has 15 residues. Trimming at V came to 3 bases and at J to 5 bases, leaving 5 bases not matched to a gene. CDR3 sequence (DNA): TGTGCCAGCAGCGATAGCGGGAGGGGTGAAGATACGCAGTATTTT. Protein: CASSDSGRGEDTQYF. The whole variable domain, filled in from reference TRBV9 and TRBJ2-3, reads DSGVTQTPKHLITATGQRVTLRCSPRSGDLSVYWYQQSLDQGLQFLIQYYNGEERAKGNILERFSAQQFPDLHSELNLSSLELGDSALYFCASSDSGRGEDTQYFGPGTRLTVL.

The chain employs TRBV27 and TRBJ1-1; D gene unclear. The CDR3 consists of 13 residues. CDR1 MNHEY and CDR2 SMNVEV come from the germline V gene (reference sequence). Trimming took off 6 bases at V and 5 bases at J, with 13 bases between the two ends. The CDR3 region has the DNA TGTGCCAGCAGCTTCGGCGCGGTTACTGAAGCTTTCTTT. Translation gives CASSFGAVTEAFF.

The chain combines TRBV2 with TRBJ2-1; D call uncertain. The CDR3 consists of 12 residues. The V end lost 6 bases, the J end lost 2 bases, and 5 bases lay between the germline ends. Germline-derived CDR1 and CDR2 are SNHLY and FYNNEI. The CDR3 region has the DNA TGTGCCAGCAGGGTTACCTACAATGAGCAGTTCTTC. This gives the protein CASRVTYNEQFF.

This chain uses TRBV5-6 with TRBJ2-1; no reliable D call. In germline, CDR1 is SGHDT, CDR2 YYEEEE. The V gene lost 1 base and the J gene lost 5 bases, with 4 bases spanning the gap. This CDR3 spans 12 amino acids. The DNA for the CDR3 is TGTGCCAGCAGCTTGTACAACAATGAGCAGTTCTTC. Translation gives CASSLYNNEQFF.

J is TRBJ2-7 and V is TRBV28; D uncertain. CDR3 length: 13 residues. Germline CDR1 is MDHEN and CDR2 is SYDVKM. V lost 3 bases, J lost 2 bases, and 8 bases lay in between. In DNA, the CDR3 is TGTGCCAGCAGTTTTTTTACGGCCTACGAGCAGTACTTC. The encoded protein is CASSFFTAYEQYF.

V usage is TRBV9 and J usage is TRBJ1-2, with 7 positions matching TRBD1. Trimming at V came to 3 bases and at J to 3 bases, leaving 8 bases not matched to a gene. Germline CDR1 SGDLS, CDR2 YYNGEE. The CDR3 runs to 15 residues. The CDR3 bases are TGTGCCAGCAGCGCGCGGGACAGACTTTACTATGGCTACACCTTC. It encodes CASSARDRLYYGYTF.

The CDR3: CASSWDSGSYEQYF. CDR3 DNA: TGCGCCAGCAGCTGGGACAGTGGCTCCTACGAGCAGTACTTC. V usage is TRBV5-1 and J usage is TRBJ2-7; TRBD1 agrees at 7 bases. The V gene end was trimmed by 3 bases and the J gene end by 0 bases; junction bases not matched to a gene: 3. The CDR3 is 14 residues long. Per germline, CDR1 SGHRS and CDR2 YFSETQ.

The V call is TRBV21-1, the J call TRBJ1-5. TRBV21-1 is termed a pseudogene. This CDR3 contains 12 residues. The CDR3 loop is CASSDGNQPQHF. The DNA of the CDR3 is TGTGCCAGTTCAGACGGCAATCAGCCCCAGCATTTT.

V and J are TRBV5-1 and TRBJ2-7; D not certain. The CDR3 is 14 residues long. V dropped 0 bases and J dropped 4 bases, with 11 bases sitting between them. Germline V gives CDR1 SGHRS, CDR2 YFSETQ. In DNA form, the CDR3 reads TGCGCCAGCAGCTTGGCGGGCCCTGGTTACGAGCAGTACTTC. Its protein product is CASSLAGPGYEQYF.

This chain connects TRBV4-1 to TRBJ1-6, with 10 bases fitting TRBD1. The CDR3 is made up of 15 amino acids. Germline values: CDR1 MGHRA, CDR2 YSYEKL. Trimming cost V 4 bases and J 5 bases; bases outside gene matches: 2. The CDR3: CASSPGTGDNSPLHF. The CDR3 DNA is TGCGCCAGCAGCCCAGGGACAGGGGATAATTCACCCCTCCACTTT.

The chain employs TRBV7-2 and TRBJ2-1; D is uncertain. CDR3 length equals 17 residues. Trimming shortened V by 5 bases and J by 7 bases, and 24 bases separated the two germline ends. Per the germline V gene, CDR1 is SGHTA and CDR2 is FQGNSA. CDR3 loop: CASSPSGDSKYKNEQFF. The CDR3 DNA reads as TGTGCCAGCAGCCCCTCCGGAGACTCGAAATACAAGAATGAGCAGTTCTTC. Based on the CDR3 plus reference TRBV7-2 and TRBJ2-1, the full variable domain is GAGVSQSPSNKVTEKGKDVELRCDPISGHTALYWYRQSLGQGLEFLIYFQGNSAPDKSGLPSDRFSAERTGGSVSTLTIQRTQQEDSAVYLCASSPSGDSKYKNEQFFGPGTRLTVL.